Listed below are T cell receptor beta chains from one sample, sequenced in a study of tumour-infiltrating T cells in Burkitt lymphoma. The table came from immunoSEQ multiplex PCR; TCRdb's copy has only in-frame clones and leaves some out. The sample shows approximately 4,000 clones, approximately 16% of them seen only once. The source material was tumor tissue. The receptors shown here come from a human donor with diffuse large B-cell lymphoma. Some clones in this sample may be carry-over from other donors' samples. The CDR3 runs from the conserved cysteine through the conserved F or W. Fields, in order: J gene, CDR3 length, clone size, V gene, D gene, CDR3 DNA, CDR3 protein. A D gene is named only where the DNA matches it firmly. Clone size is given for some rows only: seen once, a few or many times, or a class if the clone is expanded.

TRBJ1-2,13,medium-sized,TRBV6-5,-,TGTGCCAGCAGTTACGGGGCAGGGGATGGCTACACCTTC,CASSYGAGDGYTF
TRBJ2-2,15,few,TRBV7-2,-,TGTGCCAGCAGCTTCCGACGCCCGGGCACCGGGGAGCTGTTTTTT,CASSFRRPGTGELFF
TRBJ1-2,14,few,TRBV10-3,-,TGTGCCATCAGTGAGTCCCAGGGCGCGGGTGGCTACACCTTC,CAISESQGAGGYTF
TRBJ1-4,15,-,TRBV19,TRBD1,TGTGCCAGTACCCCAGGGGGCGGAACTAATGAAAAACTGTTTTTT,CASTPGGGTNEKLFF
TRBJ2-1,16,-,TRBV19,TRBD2,TGTGCCAGTACCCCGAGGACGGCGGGGGGGCTACATGAGCAGTTCTTC,CASTPRTAGGLHEQFF
TRBJ1-2,14,few,TRBV5-1,-,TGCGCCAGCAGCTTGGATATAGGGGTGTGGGGCTACACCTTC,CASSLDIGVWGYTF
TRBJ1-4,13,-,TRBV18,-,TGTGTCAGCTCACAGGAGATCCGGGAAAAACTGTTTTTT,CVSSQEIREKLFF
TRBJ2-1,15,-,TRBV30,TRBD2,TGTGCCTGGACCGATAGCGGGGGGGCCTTCGATGAGCAGTTCTTC,CAWTDSGGAFDEQFF
TRBJ2-7,15,medium-sized,TRBV19,-,TGTGCCAGTAGTCCTCTTGGTATTCTGAACGACGAGCAGTACTTC,CASSPLGILNDEQYF
TRBJ2-3,14,-,TRBV30,TRBD2,TGTGCCTGGAACCAGGAGCGGGGGGGATATACGCAGTATTTT,CAWNQERGGYTQYF
TRBJ1-2,13,-,TRBV6-6,-,TGTGCCAGCAGTTACGACCCTAACTATGGCTACACCTTC,CASSYDPNYGYTF
TRBJ1-1,12,-,TRBV10-3,-,TGTGCCATCAGTCCAGGGAACACTGAAGCTTTCTTT,CAISPGNTEAFF
TRBJ1-3,14,few,TRBV14,-,TGTGCCAGCAGCCTGCGGCCTTCTGGAAACACCATATATTTT,CASSLRPSGNTIYF
TRBJ2-7,15,few,TRBV28,TRBD1,TGTGCCAGCAGTCACTCCGGGACAGGGGCTTACGAGCAGTACTTC,CASSHSGTGAYEQYF
TRBJ2-3,15,-,TRBV25-1,TRBD2,TGTGCCAGCAGTCGGGCGGGAGGATTCACAGATACGCAGTATTTT,CASSRAGGFTDTQYF
TRBJ1-5,15,-,TRBV28,-,TGTGCCAGCAGAAAACCGCGACAGGGCAATCAGCCCCAGCATTTT,CASRKPRQGNQPQHF
TRBJ2-5,16,few,TRBV6-1,TRBD2,TGTGCCAGCAGTGAAGTGTTAGCGGGAGGAGGGGGGACCCAGTACTTC,CASSEVLAGGGGTQYF
TRBJ1-2,13,-,TRBV7-2,TRBD1,TGTGCCAGCAGCGGGGACAGGCGCTATGGCTACACCTTC,CASSGDRRYGYTF
TRBJ2-1,18,-,TRBV7-9,TRBD2,TGTGCCAGCAGCTTCCAAAATCCGGGACTAGCCATTCACAATGAGCAGTTCTTC,CASSFQNPGLAIHNEQFF
TRBJ1-1,12,-,TRBV18,-,TGTGCCAGCTCCCTCGACACCTCTGAAGCTTTCTTT,CASSLDTSEAFF
TRBJ2-3,15,-,TRBV7-3,-,TGTGCCAGCAGCTTAGACGGGACTAGCACAGATACGCAGTATTTT,CASSLDGTSTDTQYF